The 18 T cell receptor beta chains in this list originate from one sample, sequenced in a study of spatial heterogeneity in lung cancer. Specified time point: sample taken at primary tumor resection. Frozen PBMC, nontumor lung or tumor provided whole RNA, which was sequenced unsorted. Via MiXCR, TCRdb re-called the 5' RACE reads, giving one row per CDR3 protein. The sample consists of approximately 92,000 distinct CDR3 sequences, around 12% of them appearing once. This specimen was PBMCs, taken at surgery. These receptors were taken from a male donor with early-stage non-small cell lung cancer.

Many counts were recorded for this clonotype. This chain links TRBV5-6 with TRBJ1-5; D not resolved. The V end lost 1 base, the J end lost 6 bases, and 14 bases lay between the germline ends. Per germline, CDR1 SGHDT and CDR2 YYEEEE. The CDR3 runs to 15 residues. This CDR3 reads CASSLYPFTGQPQHF. CDR3 nucleotide sequence: TGTGCCAGCAGCTTGTATCCTTTTACGGGTCAGCCCCAGCATTTT.

The chain has TRBV20-1 and TRBJ2-1; D gene ambiguous. In germline, CDR1 is DFQATT, CDR2 SNEGSKA (reference sequence). The V end was cut by 1 base, the J end by 8 bases, with 3 bases between. The CDR3 runs 10 residues. Here the CDR3 DNA reads TGCAGTGCTAGAGCGGATGAGCAGTTCTTC. This encodes CSARADEQFF.

This clonotype has more than one count but fewer than ten. The chain combines TRBV5-1 with TRBJ2-5; TRBD2 is a possible D gene (6 bases). The ends were cut back, 5 bases at V and 4 bases at J, with 18 bases in the middle. The CDR3 contains 15 residues. CDR1 is SGHRS and CDR2 is YFSETQ in the germline V gene. CDR3 sequence: CASRTTGAGPETQYF. CDR3 coding DNA: TGCGCCAGCAGGACGACTGGGGCGGGGCCAGAGACCCAGTACTTC.

This clonotype has only a few counts. The chain is built from TRBV7-2 and TRBJ2-7, with D perhaps matching TRBD1 or TRBD2 (5 bases each). Per germline, CDR1 SGHTA and CDR2 FQGNSA. The CDR3 length is 13 residues. Trimming took 2 bases from V and 2 from J, leaving 7 bases between them. The CDR3 region has the DNA TGTGCCAGCAGCTTAACGGGACCCTACGAGCAGTACTTC. Protein sequence: CASSLTGPYEQYF.

The chain combines TRBV18 with TRBJ2-4; D may be TRBD1 (7 bases). This CDR3 has 17 residues. The V gene lost 6 bases and the J gene lost 0 bases, with 18 bases spanning the gap. Per the germline V gene, CDR1 is KGHSH and CDR2 is LQKENI. In nucleotides, the CDR3 is TGTGCCAGCTCCCCTGACAGGGACTGGGTAGCCAAAAACATTCAGTACTTC. Residues: CASSPDRDWVAKNIQYF.

The sample holds a few counts of this clonotype. The junction shows a germline mismatch at one end, possibly a read error. The chain has TRBV7-7 and TRBJ2-1, with 7 bases lining up with TRBD2. Germline CDR1 and CDR2: SSHAT and FNYEAQ (reference sequence). The CDR3 covers 17 residues. The CDR3 region is CASSPWLGGRAYNEQFF. CDR3 sequence (DNA): TGTGCTAGCAGCCCCTGGCTTGGGGGGAGGGCCTACAATGAGCAGTTCTTC. The full variable domain, rest sourced from reference TRBV7-7 and TRBJ2-1, is GAGVSQSPRYKVTKRGQDVTLRCDPISSHATLYWYQQALGQGPEFLTYFNYEAQPDKSGLPSDRFSAERPEGSISTLTIQRTEQRDSAMYRCASSPWLGGRAYNEQFFGPGTRLTVL.

Comments on this clonotype: At one end, the junction sequence differs from germline, possibly due to a read error. This chain uses TRBV3-1 with TRBJ1-6, with D maybe TRBD1 (6 bases). Germline V gene sequence: CDR1 LGHDT, CDR2 YNNKEL (reference sequence). The CDR3 covers 13 residues. The CDR3 reads CASRPSGESPLLF. CDR3 nucleotide sequence: TGTGCCAGCAGACCATCAGGGGAATCACCCCTCCTCTTT.

This clonotype was detected only a few times. V and J are TRBV6-6 and TRBJ1-5; D uncertain. CDR3 length: 13 residues. Germline V gene sequence: CDR1 MNHNY, CDR2 SVGAGI (reference sequence). V was clipped by 7 bases and J by 3 bases, with 10 bases between them. CDR3 region: CASMDGINQPQHF. The DNA of the CDR3 is TGTGCCAGCATGGACGGAATCAATCAGCCCCAGCATTTT.

In its sample, this clonotype was seen many times. This sequence joins TRBV5-1 and TRBJ2-3, with D maybe TRBD1 (6 bases). This CDR3 is built from 13 residues. Trimming removed 7 bases at V and 0 bases at J, with 9 bases between. Germline loops: CDR1 SGHRS, CDR2 YFSETQ. The CDR3 loop is CASSTGSTDTQYF. As DNA, the CDR3 is TGCGCCAGCTCTACAGGGAGCACAGATACGCAGTATTTT.

At least ten counts were recorded for this clonotype. The V gene is TRBV11-2, the J gene TRBJ2-7; perhaps TRBD1 as D (5 bases). V dropped 2 bases and J dropped 4 bases, with 6 bases sitting between them. The CDR3 consists of 12 residues. Looked up from germline, CDR1 is SGHAT and CDR2 is FQNNGV. The CDR3, as DNA: TGTGCCAGCAGCTTACAGGGTTACGAGCAGTACTTC. Protein: CASSLQGYEQYF. Filled out from reference TRBV11-2 and TRBJ2-7, the complete variable domain reads EAGVAQSPRYKIIEKRQSVAFWCNPISGHATLYWYQQILGQGPKLLIQFQNNGVVDDSQLPKDRFSAERLKGVDSTLKIQPAKLEDSAVYLCASSLQGYEQYFGPGTRLTVT.

As for this clonotype: A much more abundant neighbour one base away suggests this may be a read error. The chain carries TRBV28 and TRBJ2-2, with TRBD1 identical over 7 bases. Germline CDR1 reads MDHEN; CDR2 reads SYDVKM. This CDR3 is built from 14 residues. This chain's CDR3 is CASMGQLSTGELSF. The CDR3 nucleotides read TGTGCCAGCATGGGACAGCTTTCGACCGGGGAGCTGTCTTTT.

This chain uses TRBV7-2 with TRBJ1-1; D may be TRBD1 (5 bases). Germline loops: CDR1 SGHTA, CDR2 FQGNSA. The CDR3 is 14 residues long. Between the trimmed V and J ends, which lost 1 base and 10 bases, there was a span of 16 bases. CDR3: CASSLDSGQGRAFF. CDR3 DNA: TGTGCCAGCAGCTTAGATTCTGGGCAGGGTAGAGCTTTCTTT.

The V and J genes are TRBV7-3 and TRBJ2-5; D is perhaps TRBD1 or TRBD2 (6 bases each). Trimming stripped 5 bases from V and 1 base from J, with 14 bases between. This CDR3 comprises 15 residues. The germline V gene has CDR1 SGHTA and CDR2 FQGTGA. For the CDR3, the DNA is TGTGCCAGCAGCCGGGGGACACTACCCCAAGAGACCCAGTACTTC. It encodes CASSRGTLPQETQYF.

This clonotype was counted at least ten times. This chain links TRBV30 with TRBJ2-4; possibly TRBD2 for D (5 bases). Germline V lookup: CDR1 GTSNPN, CDR2 SVGIG (reference sequence). Between the trimmed V and J ends, which lost 5 bases and 0 bases, there was a span of 11 bases. CDR3 length: 14 amino acids. Here the CDR3 DNA reads TGTGCCTGGGCCCACGGGATAGCCAAAAACATTCAGTACTTC. This translates into CAWAHGIAKNIQYF.

This clonotype was counted between two and nine times. This rearrangement joins TRBV6-5 to TRBJ1-1; 7 bases map to TRBD1. From germline, CDR1 is MNHEY and CDR2 SVGAGI. This CDR3 contains 16 residues. After removal of 5 bases from V and 4 bases from J, the junction contained 13 bases not matched to a gene. DNA of the CDR3: TGTGCCAGCAGTGGATTCACAGGGGATAGAGGCACTGAAGCTTTCTTT. Translation: CASSGFTGDRGTEAFF.

V gene TRBV5-4 combines with J gene TRBJ2-5; D possibly corresponds to TRBD2 (6 bases). Germline loops: CDR1 SGHNT, CDR2 YYREEE (reference sequence). The CDR3 totals 17 residues. With 2 bases removed from V and 3 bases from J, the gap between germline ends came to 20 bases. The CDR3 DNA sequence: TGTGCCAGCAGCTTCTCACCGGGGGTTAGCGCGAAAGAGACCCAGTACTTC. Its translation: CASSFSPGVSAKETQYF.

The V call is TRBV6-5, the J call TRBJ1-6; D remains unclear. CDR1 is MNHEY and CDR2 is SVGAGI in the germline V gene. The CDR3 totals 15 residues. Deletions cut 3 bases from V and 8 bases from J, with 14 bases between. The CDR3 is CASSYLGGQDSPLHF. In nucleotides, the CDR3 is TGTGCCAGCAGTTATTTGGGCGGGCAGGATTCACCCCTCCACTTT.

Details on this clonotype: Given a much more abundant clone one base away, this may be a read error. The rearrangement links TRBV28 to TRBJ1-2; 7 nucleotides line up with TRBD1. CDR3 length equals 13 residues. Germline CDR1 and CDR2: MDHEN and SYDVKM. CDR3 DNA: TGTGCCAGCAGGCCACAGGGGAGCTATGGCTACATCTTC. Translation gives CASRPQGSYGYIF.